These 19 T cell receptor beta chains share one sample of origin, sequenced in a study of T cell responses to AZD1222 COVID-19 vaccine. Clones were read by immunoSEQ multiplex PCR, and TCRdb kept only the in-frame ones, dropping some. The sample carries 150,000 to 200,000 clones, about 92% recorded once. Sequencing used peripheral blood, obtained 28 days after the second AZD1222 dose. These receptors were collected from an adult who received the AZD1222 COVID-19 vaccine.

The rearrangement links TRBV5-6 to TRBJ1-1; weak D call: TRBD1 (6 bases). The CDR3 length is 15 residues. CDR1 is SGHDT and CDR2 is YYEEEE in the germline V gene. V was pared by 0 bases and J by 5 bases, with 14 bases between. The CDR3 sequence: CASSLGDTGRTEAFF. The CDR3 region has the DNA TGTGCCAGCAGCTTGGGAGATACAGGGAGGACTGAAGCTTTCTTT.

CDR3 region: CASSASGSGHYGYTF. CDR3 bases: TGTGCCAGCAGCGCCTCGGGAAGCGGCCACTATGGCTACACCTTC. V gene TRBV9 combines with J gene TRBJ1-2; the D is unclear. V was clipped by 3 bases and J by 3 bases, with 15 bases between them. The CDR3 is made up of 15 amino acids. Germline lookup yields CDR1 SGDLS and CDR2 YYNGEE.

The chain joins TRBV4-2 to TRBJ1-3; TRBD1 aligns across 10 bases. The CDR3 has 17 amino acids. V lost 4 bases and J lost 0; bases outside the gene matches: 6. CDR1 is LGHNA, CDR2 YNFKEQ, per germline. CDR3 loop: CASSRGTGVLSGNTIYF. The CDR3 DNA sequence: TGTGCCAGCAGCCGCGGGACAGGGGTCCTCTCTGGAAACACCATATATTTT.

The sample holds one count of this clone. The chain links TRBV19 to TRBJ1-1; D not resolved. The CDR3 runs 16 residues. Germline CDR1 is LNHDA and CDR2 is SQIVND (reference sequence). V lost 7 bases and J 3 bases, leaving 21 bases between the germline ends. The CDR3 reads CASTPHEGRFHTEAFF. The CDR3 DNA reads as TGTGCCAGTACCCCACACGAAGGCAGGTTTCACACTGAAGCTTTCTTT.

The CDR3 DNA reads as TGTGCCAGCAGCACCCCGGGACTAGCGGGGACGCAGTATTTT. It yields the protein CASSTPGLAGTQYF. The chain carries TRBV28 and TRBJ2-3; 13 bases agree with TRBD2. CDR3 length: 14 amino acids. CDR1 and CDR2 (germline): MDHEN, SYDVKM. The J segment lost 9 bases and the V segment lost 6 bases, leaving 6 bases of the junction unmatched. The full variable domain, completed using reference TRBV28 and TRBJ2-3, is DVKVTQSSRYLVKRTGEKVFLECVQDMDHENMFWYRQDPGLGLRLIYFSYDVKMKEKGDIPEGYSVSREKKERFSLILESASTNQTSMYLCASSTPGLAGTQYFGPGTRLTVL.

The CDR3 DNA follows: TGTGCCAGCAGCCAAGTAAGAGGCAGGGATGGTCAAGAGACCCAGTACTTC. Encoded protein: CASSQVRGRDGQETQYF. V gene TRBV14 combines with J gene TRBJ2-5, with D perhaps matching TRBD1 (5 bases). The germline V and J ends were trimmed by 1 base and 2 bases, with 17 bases remaining between them. Germline loops: CDR1 SGHDN, CDR2 FVKESK. The CDR3 has 17 residues.

The chain employs TRBV5-1 and TRBJ1-1; D ambiguous. The germline gives CDR1 SGHRS, CDR2 YFSETQ. The CDR3 is 14 amino acids. V lost 7 bases and J 1 base, leaving 14 bases between the germline ends. The CDR3 coding sequence is TGCGCCAGCCGGTGGGGTGAGGCGAACACTGAAGCTTTCTTT. Amino acids: CASRWGEANTEAFF.

The rearrangement joins TRBV28 to TRBJ1-5; D is ambiguous. The germline V gene has CDR1 MDHEN and CDR2 SYDVKM. CDR3 length: 12 amino acids. V shed 7 bases and J shed 7 bases, with 11 bases lying between them. CDR3 protein: CASTGMGQPQHF. Here the CDR3 DNA reads TGTGCCAGCACCGGAATGGGGCAGCCCCAGCATTTT.

The rearrangement joins TRBV5-1 to TRBJ1-1, with 10 bases lining up with TRBD1. V lost 2 bases to trimming and J lost 1 base; unmatched junction nucleotides: 5. The germline V gene has CDR1 SGHRS and CDR2 YFSETQ. The CDR3 has 16 amino acids. The CDR3 sequence: CASSFGQGVGNTEAFF. The CDR3 DNA reads TGCGCCAGCAGCTTCGGACAGGGGGTAGGGAACACTGAAGCTTTCTTT.

CDR3 protein: CASSSYYEQYF. Here the CDR3 DNA reads TGTGCCAGCAGTTCTTACTACGAGCAGTACTTC. The V and J genes are TRBV12-3 or TRBV12-4 and TRBJ2-7; D gene ambiguous. The V gene lost 4 bases and the J gene lost 3 bases, with 4 bases spanning the gap. The CDR3 totals 11 residues.

This chain links TRBV28 with TRBJ2-1; D assignment may be TRBD1 or TRBD2 (10 bases each). Trimming removed 6 bases from V and 5 bases from J, with 38 bases in between. This CDR3 is 22 amino acids long. Germline loops: CDR1 MDHEN, CDR2 SYDVKM. CDR3 region: CASSPPDRGTRLAGVGHNEQFF. CDR3 nucleotide sequence: TGTGCCAGCAGCCCCCCGGACAGGGGGACAAGGCTAGCGGGAGTGGGACACAATGAGCAGTTCTTC.

This chain uses TRBV5-1 with TRBJ2-3; 11 bases are shared with TRBD2. Germline V gene lookup returns CDR1 SGHRS and CDR2 YFSETQ. This CDR3 region has 15 residues. J was trimmed by 4 bases and V by 4 bases; bases with no gene match: 5. The CDR3 bases are TGCGCCAGCAGCCCGATAGCGGGAGGGTCAGATACGCAGTATTTT. Amino acid sequence: CASSPIAGGSDTQYF.

As concerns this clone: One end of the junction fails to match germline, which may point to a read error. The chain employs TRBV14 and TRBJ2-3; possibly TRBD2 for D (6 bases). The CDR3 consists of 14 residues. Germline loops: CDR1 SGHDN, CDR2 FVKESK. In DNA form, the CDR3 reads TGTGCCAGCAGCCAAGAACCCAGGGAGGATCCCCGGCATTTT. It translates to CASSQEPREDPRHF.

The rearrangement links TRBV25-1 to TRBJ2-6; no clear D. CDR3 length: 18 amino acids. V was shortened by 5 bases and J by 4 bases, with 21 bases between the two germline ends. Germline loops: CDR1 MGHDK, CDR2 SYGVNS. This chain's CDR3 is CASSPASGLFGGANVLTF. CDR3 DNA: TGTGCCAGCAGTCCCGCCTCAGGCCTCTTTGGGGGGGCCAACGTCCTGACTTTC.

V usage is TRBV28 and J usage is TRBJ1-1; 12 nucleotides match TRBD1. The CDR3 length is 17 residues. Germline values: CDR1 MDHEN, CDR2 SYDVKM. The trim removed 6 bases at V and 5 bases at J, leaving 13 bases unmatched. CDR3 in amino acids: CASSYLPGQGARTEAFF. The CDR3 region has the DNA TGTGCCAGCAGCTACCTTCCGGGACAGGGGGCGAGGACTGAAGCTTTCTTT.

The chain uses TRBV6-5 and TRBJ2-5; 12 bases agree with TRBD1. CDR1 and CDR2 (germline): MNHEY, SVGAGI. The CDR3 contains 15 residues. J was trimmed by 5 bases and V by 6 bases; bases with no gene match: 7. DNA of the CDR3: TGTGCCAGCAGCGGGAGGGACAGGGGGCTTGAGACCCAGTACTTC. It specifies CASSGRDRGLETQYF.

The DNA of the CDR3 is TGTGCCAGCAGTTACTCGAGGGTGGGCACAGATACGCAGTATTTT. Translated, it gives CASSYSRVGTDTQYF. The genes are TRBV6-2 or TRBV6-3 and TRBJ2-3; a possible D gene is TRBD2 (5 bases). CDR1 and CDR2 from the germline V gene are MNHEY and SVGEGT. The CDR3 spans 15 residues. The germline V and J ends were trimmed by 0 bases and 1 base, with 8 bases remaining between them.

The V gene is TRBV5-1, the J gene TRBJ2-7; D gene unclear. This CDR3 comprises 14 residues. CDR1 SGHRS and CDR2 YFSETQ come from the germline V gene. The V end lost 4 bases, the J end lost 3 bases, and 14 bases lay between the germline ends. CDR3 DNA: TGCGCCAGCAGCCTGGACGGTCTTCTCTACGAGCAGTACTTC. Its protein product is CASSLDGLLYEQYF. The full variable domain, rest sourced from reference TRBV5-1 and TRBJ2-7, is KAGVTQTPRYLIKTRGQQVTLSCSPISGHRSVSWYQQTPGQGLQFLFEYFSETQRNKGNFPGRFSGRQFSNSRSEMNVSTLELGDSALYLCASSLDGLLYEQYFGPGTRLTVT.

The J gene is TRBJ2-5, the V gene TRBV7-6; D unresolved. The CDR3 contains 13 residues. The germline V gene has CDR1 SGHVS and CDR2 FNYEAQ. Trimming pared 0 bases from V and 5 bases from J, leaving 7 bases between. This CDR3 is CASSLAVRETQYF. CDR3 sequence (DNA): TGTGCCAGCAGCTTAGCCGTTCGGGAGACCCAGTACTTC.